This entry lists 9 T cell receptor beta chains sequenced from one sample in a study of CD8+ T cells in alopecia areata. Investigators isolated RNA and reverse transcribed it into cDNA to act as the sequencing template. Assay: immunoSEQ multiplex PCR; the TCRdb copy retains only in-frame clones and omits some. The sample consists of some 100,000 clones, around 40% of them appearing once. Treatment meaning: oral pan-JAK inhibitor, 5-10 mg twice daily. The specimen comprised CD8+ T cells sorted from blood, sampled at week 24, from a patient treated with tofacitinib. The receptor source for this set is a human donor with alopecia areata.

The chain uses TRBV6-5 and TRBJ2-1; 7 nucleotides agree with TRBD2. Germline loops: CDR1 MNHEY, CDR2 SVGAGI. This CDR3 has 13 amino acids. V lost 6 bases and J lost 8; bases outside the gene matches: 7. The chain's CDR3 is CASSHRAGDEQFF. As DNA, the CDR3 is TGTGCCAGCAGCCACCGCGCGGGGGATGAGCAGTTCTTC.

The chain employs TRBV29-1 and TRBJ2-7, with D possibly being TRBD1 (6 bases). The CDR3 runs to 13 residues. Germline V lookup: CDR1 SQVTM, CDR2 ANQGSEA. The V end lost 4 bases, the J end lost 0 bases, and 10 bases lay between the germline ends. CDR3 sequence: CSVGGPHSYEQYF. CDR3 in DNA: TGCAGCGTTGGGGGGCCCCACTCCTACGAGCAGTACTTC.

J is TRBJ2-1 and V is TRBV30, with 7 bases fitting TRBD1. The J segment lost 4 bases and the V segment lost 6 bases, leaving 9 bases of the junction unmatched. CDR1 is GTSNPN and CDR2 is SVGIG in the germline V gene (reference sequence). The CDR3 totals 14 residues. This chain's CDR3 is CACSGTANYNEQFF. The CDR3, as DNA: TGTGCCTGCTCAGGGACAGCGAATTACAATGAGCAGTTCTTC.

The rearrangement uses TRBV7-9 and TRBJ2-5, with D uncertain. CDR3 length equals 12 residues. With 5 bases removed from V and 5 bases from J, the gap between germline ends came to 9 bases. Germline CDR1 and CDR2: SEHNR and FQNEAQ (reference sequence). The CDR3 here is CASSVFRETQYF. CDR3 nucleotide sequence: TGTGCCAGCAGCGTATTCCGGGAGACCCAGTACTTC.

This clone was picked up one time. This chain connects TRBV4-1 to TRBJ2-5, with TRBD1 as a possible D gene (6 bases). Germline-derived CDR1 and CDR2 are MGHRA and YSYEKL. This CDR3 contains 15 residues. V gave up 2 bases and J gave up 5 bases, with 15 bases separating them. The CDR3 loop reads CASSQQGRPGETQYF. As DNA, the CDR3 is TGCGCCAGCAGCCAACAGGGGCGCCCAGGGGAGACCCAGTACTTC.

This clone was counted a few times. In DNA form, the CDR3 reads TGCAGCGTTGGGAGGGCGGCCTCCTACAATGAGCAGTTCTTC. It encodes CSVGRAASYNEQFF. This rearrangement joins TRBV29-1 to TRBJ2-1, with D possibly matching TRBD2 (6 bases). This CDR3 has 14 amino acids. The V gene's germline CDR1 is SQVTM and CDR2 ANQGSEA. V gave up 4 bases and J gave up 0 bases, with 10 bases separating them.

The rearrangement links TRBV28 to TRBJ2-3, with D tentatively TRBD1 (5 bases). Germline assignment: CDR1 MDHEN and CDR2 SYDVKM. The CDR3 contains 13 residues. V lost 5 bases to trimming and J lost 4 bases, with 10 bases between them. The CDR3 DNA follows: TGTGCCAGCAGTCGCCAGGGCGCAGATACGCAGTATTTT. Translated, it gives CASSRQGADTQYF.

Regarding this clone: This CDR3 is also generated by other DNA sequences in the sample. The DNA for the CDR3 is TGTGCCTGGAGTGCCCGAGACGGGGAAGGGTACGAGCAGTACTTC. Its translation is CAWSARDGEGYEQYF. The genes are TRBV30 and TRBJ2-7; the D gene is possibly TRBD2 (5 bases). Germline lookup yields CDR1 GTSNPN and CDR2 SVGIG (reference sequence). Trimming took 1 base from V and 4 from J, leaving 17 bases between them. This CDR3 spans 15 amino acids.

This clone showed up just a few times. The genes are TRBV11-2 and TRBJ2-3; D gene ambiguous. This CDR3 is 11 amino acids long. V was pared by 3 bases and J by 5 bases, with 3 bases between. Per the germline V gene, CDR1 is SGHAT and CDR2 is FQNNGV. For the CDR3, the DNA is TGTGCCAGCAGCTTCAAAGATACGCAGTATTTT. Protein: CASSFKDTQYF.